The 18 T cell receptor beta chains listed next were all sequenced from one sample in a study of PD-1 blockade in classical Hodgkin lymphoma. The data were produced by immunoSEQ multiplex PCR, yet TCRdb's version contains in-frame clones alone and is incomplete. The table has about 85,000 clones, about nine tenths seen once. Following autologous stem cell transplantation, relapse occurred in every patient, and exposure to brentuximab vedotin varied. This specimen consisted of peripheral blood mononuclear cells (PBMCs), obtained before the second cycle of nivolumab. Receptors were obtained from a human donor with classical Hodgkin lymphoma.

J is TRBJ2-2 and V is TRBV6-1, with TRBD2 matching 8 bases. The CDR3 extends over 15 amino acids. Germline trimming cut 5 bases from V and 4 bases from J; bases unmatched to any gene: 6. CDR1 is MNHNS and CDR2 is SASEGT in the germline V gene. CDR3 in DNA: TGTGCCAGCAGTTTAGCGGGAAAGGCCACCGGGGAGCTGTTTTTT. This translates into CASSLAGKATGELFF.

The chain is built from TRBV27 and TRBJ2-7; 11 positions match TRBD2. Germline trimming cut 2 bases from V and 4 bases from J; bases unmatched to any gene: 7. CDR1 is MNHEY and CDR2 is SMNVEV in the germline V gene (reference sequence). This CDR3 has 16 residues. CDR3 sequence reads: CASSLRQLAGGYEQYF. The CDR3 coding sequence is TGTGCCAGCAGTTTACGCCAGCTAGCGGGAGGTTACGAGCAGTACTTC.

The chain links TRBV9 to TRBJ1-4; a weak D match, TRBD1 (5 bases). The CDR3 is 15 amino acids. Germline CDR1 SGDLS, CDR2 YYNGEE. V lost 4 bases and J lost 4, with 14 bases in between. The CDR3 here is CASSPGWIFNEKLFF. The CDR3 nucleotides read TGTGCCAGCAGCCCAGGGTGGATCTTTAATGAAAAACTGTTTTTT. The whole variable domain, remainder taken from reference TRBV9 and TRBJ1-4, is DSGVTQTPKHLITATGQRVTLRCSPRSGDLSVYWYQQSLDQGLQFLIQYYNGEERAKGNILERFSAQQFPDLHSELNLSSLELGDSALYFCASSPGWIFNEKLFFGSGTQLSVL.

This clone was seen once. The V and J genes are TRBV11-2 and TRBJ1-2; 8 nucleotides align to TRBD1. V was clipped by 5 bases and J by 1 base; unmatched bases: 9. The germline V gene encodes CDR1 SGHAT and CDR2 FQNNGV. This CDR3 region has 16 residues. The CDR3 DNA follows: TGTGCCAGCAGCGTTGGGACAGGCCAATTTAACTATGGCTACACCTTC. Protein sequence: CASSVGTGQFNYGYTF.

The genes are TRBV7-6 and TRBJ2-1; D is uncertain. The germline gives CDR1 SGHVS, CDR2 FNYEAQ. V was pared by 2 bases and J by 5 bases, with 16 bases between. CDR3 length: 16 residues. CDR3 protein: CASSLILSPPHNEQFF. DNA for the CDR3: TGTGCCAGCAGCTTAATTCTATCCCCCCCCCACAATGAGCAGTTCTTC. Based on the CDR3 plus reference TRBV7-6 and TRBJ2-1, the full variable domain is GAGVSQSPRYKVTKRGQDVALRCDPISGHVSLYWYRQALGQGPEFLTYFNYEAQQDKSGLPNDRFSAERPEGSISTLTIQRTEQRDSAMYRCASSLILSPPHNEQFFGPGTRLTVL.

This clone was detected once. The chain joins TRBV10-2 to TRBJ2-7; 12 bases map to TRBD2. In germline, CDR1 is WSHSY, CDR2 SAAADI. The CDR3 spans 14 residues. With 4 bases clipped from V and 5 bases from J, the junction kept 3 bases outside the gene matches. The CDR3 sequence is CASSGLAGVDEQYF. The CDR3 DNA is TGCGCCAGCAGTGGACTAGCGGGAGTCGACGAGCAGTACTTC.

This clone has only one observation. The chain couples TRBV27 to TRBJ2-3; 10 nucleotides align to TRBD2. There are 15 residues in the CDR3. V shed 2 bases, J shed 4 bases, and the junction held 3 bases outside the gene matches. CDR1 is MNHEY and CDR2 is SMNVEV in the germline V gene (reference sequence). The CDR3 DNA is TGTGCCAGCAGTTTAAGCGGGAGGGCCGCAGATACGCAGTATTTT. This translates into CASSLSGRAADTQYF.

The gene calls are TRBV5-1 and TRBJ2-2, with no clear D. The germline V gene encodes CDR1 SGHRS and CDR2 YFSETQ. Between the trimmed V and J ends, which lost 3 bases and 0 bases, there was a span of 9 bases. The length of the CDR3 is 15 residues. CDR3 sequence reads: CASSSNNANTGELFF. CDR3 coding DNA: TGCGCCAGCAGCTCCAATAACGCGAACACCGGGGAGCTGTTTTTT.

The genes are TRBV11-2 and TRBJ1-2; TRBD1 is a possible D gene (5 bases). The germline CDR1 and CDR2 sequences are SGHAT and FQNNGV. CDR3 length: 13 residues. Trimming took 1 base from V and 4 from J, leaving 7 bases between them. CDR3 in amino acids: CASSLVGAYGYTF. CDR3 nucleotide sequence: TGTGCCAGCAGCTTAGTAGGGGCCTATGGCTACACCTTC.

This chain's CDR3 is CASSLVGTGATYEQYF. The CDR3 nucleotides are TGTGCCAGCAGCTTAGTTGGGACAGGGGCGACCTACGAGCAGTACTTC. The V call is TRBV7-2, the J call TRBJ2-7; the match to TRBD1 covers 10 bases. The CDR3 has 16 amino acids. CDR1 is SGHTA, CDR2 FQGNSA, per germline. V shed 1 base and J 2 bases; nucleotides not matched to a gene: 5.

In nucleotides, the CDR3 is TGCGCCAGCAGCCAACCCCGAGGGACTAGCGGACCCTACAATGAGCAGTTCTTC. Protein product: CASSQPRGTSGPYNEQFF. This chain links TRBV4-1 with TRBJ2-1; 11 bases are shared with TRBD2. V trimming: 2 bases; J trimming: 2 bases; junction bases outside the gene matches: 8. CDR1 and CDR2 from the germline V gene are MGHRA and YSYEKL. This CDR3 contains 18 residues.

V is TRBV7-9 and J is TRBJ2-1; D remains ambiguous. Trimming took off 6 bases at V and 0 bases at J, with 9 bases between the two ends. This CDR3 contains 14 residues. Germline CDR1 reads SEHNR; CDR2 reads FQNEAQ (reference sequence). Here the CDR3 reads CASSLDSSYNEQFF. Written as DNA, the CDR3 is TGTGCCAGCAGTCTAGATAGCTCCTACAATGAGCAGTTCTTC.

This chain joins TRBV6-1 and TRBJ2-1; D perhaps matches TRBD1 (6 bases). Germline loops: CDR1 MNHNS, CDR2 SASEGT. The CDR3 extends over 15 amino acids. The V end lost 4 bases, the J end lost 4 bases, and 14 bases lay between the germline ends. The CDR3 region has the DNA TGTGCCAGCAGTGTAGACGTGGACAGTTACAATGAGCAGTTCTTC. Translating it yields CASSVDVDSYNEQFF.

V usage is TRBV7-9 and J usage is TRBJ2-5, with 10 bases aligning to TRBD1. Germline lookup yields CDR1 SEHNR and CDR2 FQNEAQ (reference sequence). The CDR3 is 17 residues long. J lost 7 bases, V lost 7 bases, and 18 bases had no gene match. The CDR3 DNA follows: TGTGCCAGCACCCCCGGGACAGGGGACGTCGGTAGAAGGACCCAGTACTTC. Translated: CASTPGTGDVGRRTQYF.

This clone was found once. The chain uses TRBV29-1 and TRBJ2-6, with 9 bases aligning to TRBD1. Germline loops: CDR1 SQVTM, CDR2 ANQGSEA. Unmatched junction bases numbered 7, after V lost 6 bases and J lost 1 base. CDR3 length: 16 amino acids. The CDR3 DNA reads as TGCAGCGTGTGGGACAGGGCGTATTCTGGGGCCAACGTCCTGACTTTC. Its protein product is CSVWDRAYSGANVLTF.

The chain employs TRBV28 and TRBJ1-5; no clear D. CDR1 and CDR2 (germline): MDHEN, SYDVKM. V lost 2 bases to trimming and J lost 5 bases, with 16 bases between them. The CDR3 contains 16 residues. CDR3 in amino acids: CASSLVWRALHQPQHF. The CDR3 region has the DNA TGTGCCAGCAGTTTAGTCTGGAGGGCACTCCATCAGCCCCAGCATTTT.

In its sample, this clone was seen once. V and J are TRBV5-1 and TRBJ2-6; D uncertain. The CDR3 contains 15 residues. Trimming removed 4 bases from V and 2 bases from J, with 10 bases in between. The germline V gene encodes CDR1 SGHRS and CDR2 YFSETQ. The CDR3 sequence: CASSNVSPGANVLTF. The CDR3 nucleotides are TGCGCCAGCAGCAATGTTTCCCCTGGGGCCAACGTCCTGACTTTC.

This clone occurred once. The chain carries TRBV27 and TRBJ2-7; 9 bases are shared with TRBD2. The V segment lost 4 bases and the J segment 4 bases; nucleotides outside the gene matches: 8. Germline CDR1 is MNHEY and CDR2 is SMNVEV (reference sequence). The CDR3 has 15 amino acids. The CDR3 loop is CASSSLSGSAYEQYF. In nucleotides, the CDR3 is TGTGCCAGCAGTTCGCTTAGCGGGAGTGCGTACGAGCAGTACTTC.